This T cell receptor (beta chain) is from a study of post-analysis software for immune sequencing data. Study outcomes and limitations: F measure showed strong co-clustering of same-batch samples. Patients showed TRBV5-6, TRBV5-1 and TRBV20-1 among five TRBV segments more frequent than in controls.

Only a few counts were recorded for this clonotype. What it recognizes is unknown. Built from TCR beta cDNA, the libraries had unique molecular identifiers in them. TCRdb reanalysed the PCR reads using MiXCR and keeps one entry per CDR3 protein. The data show 650,000 to 850,000 distinct CDR3 sequences, around 45% seen once. This CDR3 region has 14 residues. V lost 3 bases to trimming and J lost 7 bases; unmatched junction nucleotides: 8. The V gene's germline CDR1 is MGHDK and CDR2 SYGVNS. The sequence derives from a girl between 10 and 17 years old with multiple sclerosis. The sample was blood. J is TRBJ2-7 and V is TRBV25-1, with 8 bases lining up with TRBD1. The CDR3, as DNA: TGTGCCAGCAGTGACAGGGGGCCTTTGAGAGAGCAGTACTTC. It translates to CASSDRGPLREQYF.